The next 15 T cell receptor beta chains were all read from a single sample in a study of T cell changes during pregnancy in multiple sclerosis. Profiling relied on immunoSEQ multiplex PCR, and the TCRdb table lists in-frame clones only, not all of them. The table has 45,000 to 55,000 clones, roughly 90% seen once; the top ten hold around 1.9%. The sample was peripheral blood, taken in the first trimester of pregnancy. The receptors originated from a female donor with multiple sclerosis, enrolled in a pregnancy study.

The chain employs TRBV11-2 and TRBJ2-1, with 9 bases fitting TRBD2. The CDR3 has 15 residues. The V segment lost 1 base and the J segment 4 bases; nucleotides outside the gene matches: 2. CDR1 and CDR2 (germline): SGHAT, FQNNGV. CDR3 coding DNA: TGTGCCAGCAGCTTAGGTAGCGGGGGATACAATGAGCAGTTCTTC. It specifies CASSLGSGGYNEQFF.

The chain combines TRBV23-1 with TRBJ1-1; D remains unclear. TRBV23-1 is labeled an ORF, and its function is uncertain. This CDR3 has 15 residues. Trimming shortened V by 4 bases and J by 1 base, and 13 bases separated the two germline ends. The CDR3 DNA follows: TGCGCCAGCAGTCTAAATTATTTCGGGAACACTGAAGCTTTCTTT. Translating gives CASSLNYFGNTEAFF.

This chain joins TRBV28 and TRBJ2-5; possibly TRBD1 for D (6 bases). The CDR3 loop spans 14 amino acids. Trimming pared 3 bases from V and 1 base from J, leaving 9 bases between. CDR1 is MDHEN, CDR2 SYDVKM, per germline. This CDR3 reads CASSLSGVQETQYF. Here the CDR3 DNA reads TGTGCCAGCAGTTTGTCAGGGGTCCAAGAGACCCAGTACTTC.

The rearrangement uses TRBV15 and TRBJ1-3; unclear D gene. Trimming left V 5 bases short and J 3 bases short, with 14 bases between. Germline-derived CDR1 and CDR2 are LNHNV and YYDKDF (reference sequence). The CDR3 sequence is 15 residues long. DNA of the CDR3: TGTGCCACCAGCGCACGAGGGATGGGTGGAAACACCATATATTTT. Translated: CATSARGMGGNTIYF.

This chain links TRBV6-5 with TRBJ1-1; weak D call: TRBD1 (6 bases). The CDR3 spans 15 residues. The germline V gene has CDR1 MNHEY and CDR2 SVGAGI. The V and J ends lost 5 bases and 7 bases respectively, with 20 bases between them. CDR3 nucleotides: TGTGCCAGCAGTCCACTTAACAGGGACGGTATTGAAGCTTTCTTT. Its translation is CASSPLNRDGIEAFF.

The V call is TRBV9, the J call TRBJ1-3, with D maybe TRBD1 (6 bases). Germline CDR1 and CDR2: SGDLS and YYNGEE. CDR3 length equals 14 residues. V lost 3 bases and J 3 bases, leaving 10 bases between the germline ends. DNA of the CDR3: TGTGCCAGCAGCGCCACAGGGATTGGAAACACCATATATTTT. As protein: CASSATGIGNTIYF.

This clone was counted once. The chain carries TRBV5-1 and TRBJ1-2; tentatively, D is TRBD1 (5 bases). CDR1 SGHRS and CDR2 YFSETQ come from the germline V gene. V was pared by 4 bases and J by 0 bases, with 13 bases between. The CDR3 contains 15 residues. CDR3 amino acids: CASSPGGLTNYGYTF. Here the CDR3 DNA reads TGCGCCAGCAGCCCGGGGGGGTTGACTAACTATGGCTACACCTTC.

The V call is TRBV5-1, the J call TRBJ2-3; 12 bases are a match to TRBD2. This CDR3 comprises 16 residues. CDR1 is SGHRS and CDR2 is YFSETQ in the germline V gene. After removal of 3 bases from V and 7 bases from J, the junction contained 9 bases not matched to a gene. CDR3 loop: CASSSVLAGGSHTQYF. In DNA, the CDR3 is TGCGCCAGCAGCTCAGTACTAGCGGGGGGATCCCATACGCAGTATTTT.

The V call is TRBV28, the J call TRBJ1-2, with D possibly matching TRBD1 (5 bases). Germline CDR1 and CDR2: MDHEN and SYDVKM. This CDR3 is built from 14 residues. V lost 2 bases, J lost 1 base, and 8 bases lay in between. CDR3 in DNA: TGTGCCAGCAGTTTAGGGGGGGATAACTATGGCTACACCTTC. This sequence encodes CASSLGGDNYGYTF.

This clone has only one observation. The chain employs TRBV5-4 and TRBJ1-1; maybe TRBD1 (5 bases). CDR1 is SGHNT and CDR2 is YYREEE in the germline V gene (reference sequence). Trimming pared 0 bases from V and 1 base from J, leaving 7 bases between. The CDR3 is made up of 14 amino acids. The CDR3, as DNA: TGTGCCAGCAGCTTGGCAGGGCGGAACACTGAAGCTTTCTTT. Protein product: CASSLAGRNTEAFF.

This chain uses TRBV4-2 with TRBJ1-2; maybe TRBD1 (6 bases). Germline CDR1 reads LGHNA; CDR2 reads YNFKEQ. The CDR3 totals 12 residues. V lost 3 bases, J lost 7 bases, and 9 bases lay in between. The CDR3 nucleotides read TGTGCCAGCAGCCACCCCAGGGGTGGCTACACCTTC. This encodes CASSHPRGGYTF.

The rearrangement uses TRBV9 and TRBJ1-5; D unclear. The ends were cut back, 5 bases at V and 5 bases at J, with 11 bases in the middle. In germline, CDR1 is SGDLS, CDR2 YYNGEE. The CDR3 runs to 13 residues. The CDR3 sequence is CASSFDWDQPQHF. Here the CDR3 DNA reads TGTGCCAGCAGTTTTGACTGGGATCAGCCCCAGCATTTT.

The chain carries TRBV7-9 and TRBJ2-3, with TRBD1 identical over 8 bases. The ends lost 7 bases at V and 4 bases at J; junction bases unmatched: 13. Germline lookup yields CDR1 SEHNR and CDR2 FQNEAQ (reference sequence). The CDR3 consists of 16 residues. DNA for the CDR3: TGTGCCAGCAACCCACCCCAGGGGGCATACTCAGATACGCAGTATTTT. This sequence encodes CASNPPQGAYSDTQYF.

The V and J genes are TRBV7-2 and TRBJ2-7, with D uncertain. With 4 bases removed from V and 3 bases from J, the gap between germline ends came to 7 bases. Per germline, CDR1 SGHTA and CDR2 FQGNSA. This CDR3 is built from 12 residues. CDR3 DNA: TGTGCCAGCAGCTATAATTACTACGAGCAGTACTTC. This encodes CASSYNYYEQYF.

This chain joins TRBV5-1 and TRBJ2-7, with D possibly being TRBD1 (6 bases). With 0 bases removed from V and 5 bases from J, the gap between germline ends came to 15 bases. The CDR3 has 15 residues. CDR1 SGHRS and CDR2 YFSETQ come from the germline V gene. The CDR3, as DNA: TGCGCCAGCAGCTTGGGGCAGGGGAGAGGCCACGAGCAGTACTTC. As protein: CASSLGQGRGHEQYF.